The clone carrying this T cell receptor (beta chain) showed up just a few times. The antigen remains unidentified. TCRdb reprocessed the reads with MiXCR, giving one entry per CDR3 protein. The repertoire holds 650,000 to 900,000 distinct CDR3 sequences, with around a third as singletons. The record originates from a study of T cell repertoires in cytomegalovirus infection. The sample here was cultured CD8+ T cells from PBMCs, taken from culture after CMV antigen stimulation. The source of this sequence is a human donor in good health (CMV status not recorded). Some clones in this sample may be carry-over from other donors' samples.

CDR3 loop: CASSIGDRFRYGYTF. For the CDR3, the DNA is TGTGCCAGTAGTATAGGGGACAGATTCCGCTATGGCTACACCTTC. This sequence joins TRBV19 and TRBJ1-2; the match to TRBD1 covers 7 bases. CDR3 size: 15 residues. CDR1 is LNHDA, CDR2 SQIVND, per germline (reference sequence). After removal of 1 base from V and 4 bases from J, the junction contained 6 bases not matched to a gene.